This T cell receptor beta chain was captured in a study of beta chain features in type 1 diabetes (dated by TCRdb to the late 2010s). Regarding the complete study: Mean age, gender distribution, total cell number and subset yield were not different between patients and healthy donors. Regulatory and stem cell-like memory subsets were obtained from only 8 patients and about 8 healthy donors, while naive and central memory subsets were obtained from all 30 or so donors. Across all samples, 90 million to 130 million sorted cells were examined, and cell number per subset correlated strongly with RNA yield. In the study, recently diagnosed type 1 diabetes patients and matched healthy donors were compared on the TCRB repertoires of their sorted circulating CD4+ T cell subsets.

All of the isolated RNA was reverse transcribed with the High Capacity cDNA Reverse Transcription Kit, so expressed TCRB transcripts were sequenced. Naive, central memory and regulatory T cell samples underwent deep immunoSEQ sequencing, averaging about 3.57 million total reads per sample. After sorted cells were lysed in RLT buffer, RNA was extracted with DNase-treated RNeasy Micro or Mini kits, with the choice depending on cell number. To prevent cross-contamination, every cell subset was processed on its own, while patient and healthy donor samples were processed together. Using the immunoSEQ multiplex PCR, TCRB sequences were amplified from cDNA into 87-bp fragments spanning the CDR3 region. Amplicons were sequenced on the Illumina HiSeq platform. Concerning the study's data processing: Synthetic template baselines were used to correct PCR bias computationally, reads within Hamming distance 2 were collapsed, and singletons that could not be merged were discarded. Reads were aligned to IMGT to assign V, D and J genes, CDR3 length, and insertions or deletions at six rearrangement sites. Within each subset, clonotype counts were normalized to sorted cell number, after which true diversity and Gini coefficients were computed with the tcR R package. Repertoire sharing was quantified using the overlap coefficient calculated on TCRB nucleotide sequences. TCRdb re-hosts the immuneACCESS table, in-frame sequences only. Its copies lack some clones; in the studies checked, an unresolved V gene accounts for under half of them, and the cause for the rest is not known. That table furnishes V, J and clone size, whereas the DNA furnished D and trimming. This sample gives more than 100,000 clones in total; approximately 10% of them show up just once. The ten biggest clones cover under 0.9% of the sample.

What the work shows at the level of the full study, not this receptor alone: Shorter templates might be favored by PCR, yet because patient and control samples were amplified and corrected together, any such skew would affect both groups equally. A moderate but significant shortening of TCRB CDR3 length was observed in type 1 diabetes patients in all four CD4+ subsets. Patients with type 1 diabetes made fewer insertions and deleted more nucleotides at VDJ recombination sites, implying thymic rearrangement abnormalities. Naive, central memory and regulatory TCRB repertoires appeared more similar among patients than among healthy donors. Because small numbers of individuals were included in the HLA sub-analyses, any influence of HLA type on TCRB rearrangement was left unresolved. Because cDNA rather than genomic DNA was sequenced, highly expressing activated cells could have been over-represented, although no difference in activation and CD3 levels was found between groups.

From each donor, a single peripheral blood sample of 100 to 150 mL on average was drawn into heparinised tubes. Naive, central memory, regulatory and stem cell-like memory CD4+ T cells were sorted on a BD FACSAria II using a panel including CD45RO, CCR7, CD25, CD127, CD95 and CD27. Purity was above 95% for every sorted population. PBMCs were isolated immediately by Lymphoprep density gradient centrifugation and stained directly without culture. So that batch effects would be minimized, each experiment stained and sorted samples in pairs, pairing one healthy donor with one patient. Comments on this clone: This clone's antigen is unknown. It has no much larger one-base neighbor in the sample; base qualities were not kept.

The sequence derives from a man aged 25 to 40 with type 1 diabetes. The sample taken for sequencing was central memory CD4+ T cells from blood.

In nucleotides, the sequence is TGTGCCAGCTCACCCGGGGACAGGGGCAGTCAGCCCCAGCATTTT. It specifies CASSPGDRGSQPQHF. Recombination connected TRBV18 to TRBJ1-5; 10 bases in the middle match TRBD1. The germline V gene yields KGHSH for CDR1 and LQKENI for CDR2. The cysteine opens and the phenylalanine closes a CDR3 of 15 amino acids. Only the CDR3 region is kept as DNA, spanning 45 bases read in frame from base 1. Trimmed from V: 3 bases; trimmed from J: 6 bases; junction bases lacking a gene match: 5.